Given below is one T cell receptor (beta chain) in context. Other DNA sequences in this sample translate to the same CDR3. The repertoire was sequenced with immunoSEQ multiplex PCR; TCRdb's copy has only in-frame clones and lacks some. The sample holds 180,000 or so clones; 91% are singletons and the top ten take approximately 1.5%. These data are taken from a study of control samples from healthy donors and cancer patients. Germline CDR1 reads MNHEY; CDR2 reads SVGAGI. The CDR3 runs 13 residues. Between the trimmed V and J ends, which lost 2 bases and 4 bases, there was a span of 5 bases. The chain joins TRBV6-5 to TRBJ2-2; no definite D call. The receptor comes from a woman aged 30 to 39 in good health. Sequenced material: blood. CDR3: CASSYGGTGELFF. The CDR3 coding sequence is TGTGCCAGCAGTTACGGCGGCACCGGGGAGCTGTTTTTT.